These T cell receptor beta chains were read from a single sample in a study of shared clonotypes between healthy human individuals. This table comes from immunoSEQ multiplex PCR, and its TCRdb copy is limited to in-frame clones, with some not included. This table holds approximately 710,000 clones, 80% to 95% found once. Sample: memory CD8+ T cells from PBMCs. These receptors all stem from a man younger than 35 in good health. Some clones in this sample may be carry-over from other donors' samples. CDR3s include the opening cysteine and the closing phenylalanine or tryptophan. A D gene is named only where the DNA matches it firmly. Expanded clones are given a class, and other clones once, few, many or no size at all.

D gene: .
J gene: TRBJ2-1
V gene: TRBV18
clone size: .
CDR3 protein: CASSPSLGQLSYNEQFF
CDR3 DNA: TGTGCCAGCTCACCTTCGTTAGGACAGCTCTCCTACAATGAGCAGTTCTTC

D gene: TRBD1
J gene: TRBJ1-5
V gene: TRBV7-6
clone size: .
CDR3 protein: CASSGGQNNQPQHF
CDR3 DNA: TGTGCCAGCAGCGGGGGACAGAACAATCAGCCCCAGCATTTT

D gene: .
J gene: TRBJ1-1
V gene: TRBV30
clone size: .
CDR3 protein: CAWNRDGDTEAFF
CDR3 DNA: TGTGCCTGGAACAGGGATGGCGACACTGAAGCTTTCTTT

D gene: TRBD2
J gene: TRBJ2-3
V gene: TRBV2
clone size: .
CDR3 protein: CASSRRTSGVTTDTQYF
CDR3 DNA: TGTGCCAGCAGTAGGAGGACTAGCGGGGTGACCACAGATACGCAGTATTTT

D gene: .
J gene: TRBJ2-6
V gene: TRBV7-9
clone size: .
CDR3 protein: CAINQVPVLTF
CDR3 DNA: TGTGCCATCAACCAGGTCCCCGTCCTGACTTTC

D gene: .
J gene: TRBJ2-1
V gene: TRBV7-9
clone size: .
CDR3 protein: CASTVDSRNNEQFF
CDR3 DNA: TGTGCCAGCACCGTTGACAGTAGGAACAATGAGCAGTTCTTC

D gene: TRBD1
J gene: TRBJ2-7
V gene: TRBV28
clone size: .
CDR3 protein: CASRPSKDRGYEQYF
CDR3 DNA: TGTGCCAGCAGGCCCTCCAAGGACAGGGGTTACGAGCAGTACTTC

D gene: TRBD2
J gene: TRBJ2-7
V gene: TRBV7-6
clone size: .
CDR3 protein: CASSPRTSGASYEQYF
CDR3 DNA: TGTGCCAGCAGCCCCCGGACTAGCGGGGCTTCCTACGAGCAGTACTTC

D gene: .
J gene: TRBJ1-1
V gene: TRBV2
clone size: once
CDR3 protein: CASSEWDPPDTEAFF
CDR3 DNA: TGTGCCAGCAGTGAATGGGACCCTCCGGACACTGAAGCTTTCTTT

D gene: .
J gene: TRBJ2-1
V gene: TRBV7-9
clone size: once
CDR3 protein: CASSDKRNSYNEQFF
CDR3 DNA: TGTGCCAGCAGTGATAAGCGGAACTCCTACAATGAGCAGTTCTTC

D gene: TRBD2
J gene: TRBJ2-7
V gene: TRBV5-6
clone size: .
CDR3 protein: CASRDTSGMAYEQYF
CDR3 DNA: TGTGCCAGCAGGGACACTAGCGGGATGGCCTACGAGCAGTACTTC

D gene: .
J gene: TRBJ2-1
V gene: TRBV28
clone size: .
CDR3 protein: CASRPRDLINEQFF
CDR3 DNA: TGTGCCAGCAGGCCTAGGGACTTAATTAATGAGCAGTTCTTC

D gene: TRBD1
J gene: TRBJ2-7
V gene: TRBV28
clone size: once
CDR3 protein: CASSRDRGSSYEQYF
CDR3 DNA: TGTGCCAGCAGTAGGGACAGGGGTAGCTCCTACGAGCAGTACTTC

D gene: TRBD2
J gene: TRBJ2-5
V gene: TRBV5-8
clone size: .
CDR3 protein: CASSLGRGGNQETQYF
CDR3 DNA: TGTGCCAGCAGCTTGGGCCGCGGGGGAAACCAAGAGACCCAGTACTTC

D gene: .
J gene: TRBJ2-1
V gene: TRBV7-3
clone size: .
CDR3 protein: CASSLAERGEQFF
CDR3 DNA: TGTGCCAGCAGCTTAGCGGAAAGAGGGGAGCAGTTCTTC

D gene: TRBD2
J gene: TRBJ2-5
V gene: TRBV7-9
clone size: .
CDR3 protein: CASSLPKGLAGGETQYF
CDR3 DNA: TGTGCCAGCAGCTTACCGAAGGGACTAGCGGGAGGGGAGACCCAGTACTTC

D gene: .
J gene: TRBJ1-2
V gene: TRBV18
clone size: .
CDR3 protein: CASSPTRGSPPTNYGYTF
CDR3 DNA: TGTGCCAGCTCACCAACAAGGGGCAGCCCCCCGACTAACTATGGCTACACCTTC

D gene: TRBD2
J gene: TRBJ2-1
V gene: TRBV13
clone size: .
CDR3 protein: CASSFLGGLAGEGPEQFF
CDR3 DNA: TGTGCCAGCAGCTTCCTTGGGGGACTAGCGGGAGAAGGCCCTGAGCAGTTCTTC

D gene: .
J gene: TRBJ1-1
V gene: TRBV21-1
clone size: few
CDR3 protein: CASSETGAFGAFF
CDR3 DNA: TGTGCCAGCAGCGAGACAGGCGCGTTCGGTGCTTTCTTT

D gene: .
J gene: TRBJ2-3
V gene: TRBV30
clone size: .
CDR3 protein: CAWRGPSTDTQYF
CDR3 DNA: TGTGCCTGGAGGGGACCGAGCACAGATACGCAGTATTTT

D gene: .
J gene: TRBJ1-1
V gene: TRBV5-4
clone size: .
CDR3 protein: CASSLWGLFEMNTEAFF
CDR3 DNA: TGTGCCAGCAGCTTGTGGGGGCTCTTCGAGATGAACACTGAAGCTTTCTTT

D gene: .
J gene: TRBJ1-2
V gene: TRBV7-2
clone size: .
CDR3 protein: CASAQGRGSIYGYTF
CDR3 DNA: TGTGCCAGCGCCCAAGGGCGGGGTTCAATCTATGGCTACACCTTC

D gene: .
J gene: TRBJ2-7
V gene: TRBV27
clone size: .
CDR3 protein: CASSSQAVTYEQYF
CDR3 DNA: TGTGCCAGCAGTTCTCAGGCAGTAACCTACGAGCAGTACTTC

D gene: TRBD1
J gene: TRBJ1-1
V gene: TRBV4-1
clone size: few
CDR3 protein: CASSQLFGRGPDTEAFF
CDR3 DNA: TGCGCCAGCAGCCAACTTTTTGGCAGGGGGCCGGACACTGAAGCTTTCTTT

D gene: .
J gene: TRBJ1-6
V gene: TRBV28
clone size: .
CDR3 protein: CASSIHNNSPLHF
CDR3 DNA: TGTGCCAGCAGTATCCATAATAATTCACCCCTCCACTTT

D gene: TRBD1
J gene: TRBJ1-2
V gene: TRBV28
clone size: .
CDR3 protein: CASSSGTDYGYTF
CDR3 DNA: TGTGCCAGCAGTTCGGGGACAGACTATGGCTACACCTTC

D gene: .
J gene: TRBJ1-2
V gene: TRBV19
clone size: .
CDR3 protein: CASSPGRYLEANYGYTF
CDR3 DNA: TGTGCCAGTAGCCCCGGTCGGTATCTGGAAGCTAACTATGGCTACACCTTC

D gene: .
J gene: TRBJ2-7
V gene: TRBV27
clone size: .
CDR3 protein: CASSLVRSSYEQYF
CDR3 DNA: TGTGCCAGCAGTTTAGTAAGGAGCTCCTACGAGCAGTACTTC

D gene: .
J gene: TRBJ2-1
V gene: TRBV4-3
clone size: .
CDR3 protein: CASSRREELEQFF
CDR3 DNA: TGCGCCAGCAGCCGGAGGGAGGAGCTTGAGCAGTTCTTC

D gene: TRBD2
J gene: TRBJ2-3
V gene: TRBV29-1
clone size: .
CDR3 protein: CSVAGREWRDTQYF
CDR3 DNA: TGCAGCGTTGCGGGGCGGGAGTGGCGAGATACGCAGTATTTT

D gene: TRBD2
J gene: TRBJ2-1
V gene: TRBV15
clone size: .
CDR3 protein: CATATSDSYNEQFF
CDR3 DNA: TGTGCCACGGCTACTAGCGACTCCTACAATGAGCAGTTCTTC

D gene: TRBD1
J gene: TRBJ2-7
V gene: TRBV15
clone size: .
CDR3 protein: CATRGTDTYEQYF
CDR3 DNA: TGTGCCACCAGGGGGACAGATACCTACGAGCAGTACTTC

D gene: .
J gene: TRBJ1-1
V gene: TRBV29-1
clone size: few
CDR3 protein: CSVADGEAFF
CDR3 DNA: TGCAGCGTTGCGGACGGGGAAGCTTTCTTT

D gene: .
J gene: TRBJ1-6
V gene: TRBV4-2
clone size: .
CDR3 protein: CASSQGAASPLHF
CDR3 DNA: TGTGCCAGCAGCCAGGGGGCGGCATCACCCCTCCACTTT

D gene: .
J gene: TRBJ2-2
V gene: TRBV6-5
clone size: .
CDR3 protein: CASSYSPDTGELFF
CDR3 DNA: TGTGCCAGCAGTTACTCCCCCGACACCGGGGAGCTGTTTTTT

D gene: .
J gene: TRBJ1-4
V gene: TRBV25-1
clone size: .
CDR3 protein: CASSEYGRRGTNEKLFF
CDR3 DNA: TGTGCCAGCAGTGAATATGGCAGGCGGGGGACTAATGAAAAACTGTTTTTT

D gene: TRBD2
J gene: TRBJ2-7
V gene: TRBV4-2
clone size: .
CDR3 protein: CASSQLAGSPSYEQYF
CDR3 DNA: TGTGCCAGCAGCCAGCTAGCGGGTAGTCCCTCTTACGAGCAGTACTTC

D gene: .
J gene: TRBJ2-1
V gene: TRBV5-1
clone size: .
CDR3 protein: CASSLDRDFFNEQFF
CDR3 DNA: TGCGCCAGCAGCTTGGACCGGGACTTCTTCAATGAGCAGTTCTTC

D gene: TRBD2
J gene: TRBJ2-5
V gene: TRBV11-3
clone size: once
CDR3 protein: CASSPALGLAGRETQYF
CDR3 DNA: TGTGCCAGCAGCCCCGCCTTGGGACTAGCAGGACGAGAGACCCAGTACTTC

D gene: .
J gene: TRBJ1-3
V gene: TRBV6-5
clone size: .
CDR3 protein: CASSQKMFSGNTIYF
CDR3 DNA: TGTGCCAGCAGTCAAAAGATGTTCTCTGGAAACACCATATATTTT

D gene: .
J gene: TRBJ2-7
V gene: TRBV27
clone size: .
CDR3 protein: CASSPGRALGYEQYF
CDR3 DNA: TGTGCCAGCAGTCCCGGAAGGGCCTTAGGGTACGAGCAGTACTTC

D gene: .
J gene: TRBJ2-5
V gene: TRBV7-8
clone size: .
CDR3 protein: CASSFPGWSQETQYF
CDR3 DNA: TGTGCCAGCAGCTTCCCAGGGTGGAGCCAAGAGACCCAGTACTTC

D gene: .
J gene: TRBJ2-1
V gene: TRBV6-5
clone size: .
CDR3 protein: CASSVMKGGRQFF
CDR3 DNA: TGTGCCAGCAGCGTTATGAAGGGGGGGCGTCAGTTCTTC

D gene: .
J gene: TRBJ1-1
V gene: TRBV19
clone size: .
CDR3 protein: CASSIGTGTEAFF
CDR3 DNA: TGTGCCAGTAGTATAGGGACGGGTACTGAAGCTTTCTTT

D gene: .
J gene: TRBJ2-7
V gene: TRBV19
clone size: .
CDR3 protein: CATEKGYEQYF
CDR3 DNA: TGTGCCACTGAGAAGGGGTACGAGCAGTACTTC

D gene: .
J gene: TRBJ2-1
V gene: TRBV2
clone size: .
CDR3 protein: CASSETRDNEQFF
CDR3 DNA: TGTGCCAGCAGCGAGACACGCGACAATGAGCAGTTCTTC

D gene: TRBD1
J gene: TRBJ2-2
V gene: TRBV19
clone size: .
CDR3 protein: CASSIAGTGAGELFF
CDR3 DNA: TGTGCCAGTAGTATAGCCGGGACAGGGGCCGGGGAGCTGTTTTTT

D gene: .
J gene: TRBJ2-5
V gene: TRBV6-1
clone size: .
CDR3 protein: CASSSVRGSGETQYF
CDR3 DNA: TGTGCCAGCAGTTCCGTTCGTGGTTCGGGGGAGACCCAGTACTTC

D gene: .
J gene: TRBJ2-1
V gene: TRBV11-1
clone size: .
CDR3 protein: CASSLVRGQVAYNEQFF
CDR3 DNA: TGTGCCAGCAGCTTAGTACGTGGACAAGTTGCCTACAATGAGCAGTTCTTC

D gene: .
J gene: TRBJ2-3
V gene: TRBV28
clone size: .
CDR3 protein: CASSLVRGTDTQYF
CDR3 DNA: TGTGCCAGCAGTTTGGTCAGGGGCACAGATACGCAGTATTTT

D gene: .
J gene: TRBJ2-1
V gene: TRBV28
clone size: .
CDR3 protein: CAISPGGDYNEQFF
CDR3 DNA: TGTGCCATCAGTCCCGGGGGCGACTACAATGAGCAGTTCTTC

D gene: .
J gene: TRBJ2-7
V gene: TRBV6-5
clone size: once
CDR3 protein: CASGLGSSYEQYF
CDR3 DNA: TGTGCCAGCGGCCTGGGGAGCTCCTACGAGCAGTACTTC

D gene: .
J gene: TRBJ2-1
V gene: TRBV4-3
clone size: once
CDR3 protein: CASSQARTGHNEQFF
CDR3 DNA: TGCGCCAGCAGCCAAGCCCGGACGGGTCACAATGAGCAGTTCTTC

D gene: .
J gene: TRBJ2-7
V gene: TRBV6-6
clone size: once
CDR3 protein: CASTTQFSYEQYF
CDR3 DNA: TGTGCCAGCACCACACAGTTTTCCTACGAGCAGTACTTC

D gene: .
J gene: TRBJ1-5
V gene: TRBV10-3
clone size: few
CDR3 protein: CAIGDQGPQHF
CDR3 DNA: TGTGCCATCGGCGACCAGGGGCCCCAGCATTTT

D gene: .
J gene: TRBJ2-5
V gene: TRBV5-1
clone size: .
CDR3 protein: CASSLAGTGPRETQYF
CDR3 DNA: TGCGCCAGCAGCTTGGCCGGGACCGGGCCAAGGGAGACCCAGTACTTC

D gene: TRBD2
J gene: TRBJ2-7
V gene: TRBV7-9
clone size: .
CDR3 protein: CASSLAGLAGEQYF
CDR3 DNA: TGTGCCAGCAGCTTAGCGGGACTAGCGGGCGAGCAGTACTTC

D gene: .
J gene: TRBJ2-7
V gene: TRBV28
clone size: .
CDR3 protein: CASSFFRGTYEQYF
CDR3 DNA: TGTGCCAGCAGTTTTTTTAGGGGGACCTACGAGCAGTACTTC

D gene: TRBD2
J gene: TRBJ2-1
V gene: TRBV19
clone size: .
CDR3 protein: CASLGSGGGGNEQFF
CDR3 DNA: TGTGCCAGTTTAGGTAGCGGGGGAGGGGGCAATGAGCAGTTCTTC

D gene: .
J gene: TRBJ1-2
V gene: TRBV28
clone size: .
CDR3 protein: CASSFTPTYGYTF
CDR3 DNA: TGTGCCAGCAGTTTTACCCCCACCTATGGCTACACCTTC